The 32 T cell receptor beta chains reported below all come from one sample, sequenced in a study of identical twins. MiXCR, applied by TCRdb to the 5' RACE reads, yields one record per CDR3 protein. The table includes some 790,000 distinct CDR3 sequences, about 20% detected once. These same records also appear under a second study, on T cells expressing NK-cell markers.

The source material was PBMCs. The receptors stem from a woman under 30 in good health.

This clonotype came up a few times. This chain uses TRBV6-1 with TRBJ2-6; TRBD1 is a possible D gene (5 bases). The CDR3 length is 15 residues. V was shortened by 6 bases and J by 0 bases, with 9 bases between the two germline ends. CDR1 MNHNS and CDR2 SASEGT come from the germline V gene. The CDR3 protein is CASRTVSSGANVLTF. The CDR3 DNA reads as TGTGCCAGCAGGACAGTGTCCTCTGGGGCCAACGTCCTGACTTTC.

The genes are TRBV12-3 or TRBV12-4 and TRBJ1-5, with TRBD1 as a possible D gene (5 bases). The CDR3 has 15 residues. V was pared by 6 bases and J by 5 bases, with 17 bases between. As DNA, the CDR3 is TGTGCCAGCAGATTCGGGACCTCGGCCTATCAGCCCCAGCATTTT. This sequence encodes CASRFGTSAYQPQHF.

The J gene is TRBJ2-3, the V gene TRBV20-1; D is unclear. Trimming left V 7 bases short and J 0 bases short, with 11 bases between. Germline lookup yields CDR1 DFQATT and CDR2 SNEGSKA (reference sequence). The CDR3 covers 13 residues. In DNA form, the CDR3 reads TGCAGTGTAGTTGGCGGCAGCACAGATACGCAGTATTTT. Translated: CSVVGGSTDTQYF.

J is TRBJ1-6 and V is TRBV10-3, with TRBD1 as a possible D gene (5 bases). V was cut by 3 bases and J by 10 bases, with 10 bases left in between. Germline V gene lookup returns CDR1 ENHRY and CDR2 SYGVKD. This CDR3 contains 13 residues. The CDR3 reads CAISDSGDSPLHF. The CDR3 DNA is TGTGCCATCAGTGACTCGGGGGACTCACCCCTCCACTTT.

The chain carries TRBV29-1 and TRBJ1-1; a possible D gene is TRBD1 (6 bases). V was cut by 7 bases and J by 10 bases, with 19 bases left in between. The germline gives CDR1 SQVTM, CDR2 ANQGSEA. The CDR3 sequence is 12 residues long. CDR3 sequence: CSAGGHRSGAFF. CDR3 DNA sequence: TGCAGCGCGGGGGGCCATCGAAGTGGAGCTTTCTTT. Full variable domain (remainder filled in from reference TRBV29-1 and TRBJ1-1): SAVISQKPSRDICQRGTSLTIQCQVDSQVTMMFWYRQQPGQSLTLIATANQGSEATYESGFVIDKFPISRPNLTFSTLTVSNMSPEDSSIYLCSAGGHRSGAFFGQGTRLTVV.

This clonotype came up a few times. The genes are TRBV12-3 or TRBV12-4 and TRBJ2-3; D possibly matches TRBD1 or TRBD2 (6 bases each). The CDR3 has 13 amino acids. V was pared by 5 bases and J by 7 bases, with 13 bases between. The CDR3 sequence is CASSATGANTQYF. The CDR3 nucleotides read TGTGCCAGCAGTGCCACGGGGGCCAATACGCAGTATTTT.

CDR3 residues: CSARRDKISTIQPQHF. The CDR3, as DNA: TGCAGTGCTAGACGGGACAAAATATCAACGATTCAGCCCCAGCATTTT. The chain is built from TRBV20-1 and TRBJ1-5, with D perhaps matching TRBD1 (6 bases). Trimming took off 2 bases at V and 6 bases at J, with 20 bases between the two ends. This CDR3 comprises 16 residues. Germline V gives CDR1 DFQATT, CDR2 SNEGSKA (reference sequence).

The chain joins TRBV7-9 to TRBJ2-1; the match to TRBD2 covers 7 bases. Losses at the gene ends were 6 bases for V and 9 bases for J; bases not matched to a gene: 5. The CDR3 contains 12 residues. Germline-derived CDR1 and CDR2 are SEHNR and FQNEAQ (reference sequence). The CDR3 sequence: CASSSGEGEQFF. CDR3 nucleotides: TGTGCCAGCAGTTCCGGGGAGGGTGAGCAGTTCTTC.

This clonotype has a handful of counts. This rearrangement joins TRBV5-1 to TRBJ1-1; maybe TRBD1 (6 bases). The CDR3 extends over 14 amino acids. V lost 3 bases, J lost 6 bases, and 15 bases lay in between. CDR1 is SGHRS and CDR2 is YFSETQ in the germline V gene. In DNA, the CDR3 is TGCGCCAGCAGCTCGACCGCGGGACAATCTGAAGCTTTCTTT. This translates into CASSSTAGQSEAFF.

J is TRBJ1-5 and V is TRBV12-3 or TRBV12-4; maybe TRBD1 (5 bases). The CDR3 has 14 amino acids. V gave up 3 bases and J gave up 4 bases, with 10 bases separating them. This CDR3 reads CASSFPGENQPQHF. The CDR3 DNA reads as TGTGCCAGCAGTTTTCCGGGGGAAAATCAGCCCCAGCATTTT.

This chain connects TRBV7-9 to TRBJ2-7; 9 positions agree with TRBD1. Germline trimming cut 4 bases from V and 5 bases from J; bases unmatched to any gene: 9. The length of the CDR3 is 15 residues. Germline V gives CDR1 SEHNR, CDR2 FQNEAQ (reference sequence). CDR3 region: CASSSLDRGDDEQYF. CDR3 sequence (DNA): TGTGCCAGCAGCTCACTGGACAGGGGTGACGACGAGCAGTACTTC.

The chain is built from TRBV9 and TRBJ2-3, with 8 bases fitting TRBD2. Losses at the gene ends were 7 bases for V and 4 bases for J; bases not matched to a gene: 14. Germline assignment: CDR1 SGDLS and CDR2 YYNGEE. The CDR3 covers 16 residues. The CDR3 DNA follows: TGTGCCAGCCCCCTCTTAGCGGGGTTGCTCCCAGATACGCAGTATTTT. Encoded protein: CASPLLAGLLPDTQYF.

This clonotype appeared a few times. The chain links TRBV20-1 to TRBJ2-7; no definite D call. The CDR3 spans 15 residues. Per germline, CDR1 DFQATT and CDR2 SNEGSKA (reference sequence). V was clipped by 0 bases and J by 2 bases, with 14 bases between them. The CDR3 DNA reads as TGCAGTGCTAGAGAGAACCTGGGAATAACCTACGAGCAGTACTTC. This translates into CSARENLGITYEQYF.

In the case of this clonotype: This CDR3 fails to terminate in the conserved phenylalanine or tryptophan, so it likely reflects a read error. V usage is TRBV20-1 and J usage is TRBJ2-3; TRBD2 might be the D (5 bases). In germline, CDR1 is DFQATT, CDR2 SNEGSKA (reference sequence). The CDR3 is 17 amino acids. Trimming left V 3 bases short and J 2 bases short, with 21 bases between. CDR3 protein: CSASERLAFGDTDTQYL. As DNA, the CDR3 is TGCAGTGCTAGCGAGAGGTTGGCTTTCGGGGACACAGATACGCAGTATCTG.

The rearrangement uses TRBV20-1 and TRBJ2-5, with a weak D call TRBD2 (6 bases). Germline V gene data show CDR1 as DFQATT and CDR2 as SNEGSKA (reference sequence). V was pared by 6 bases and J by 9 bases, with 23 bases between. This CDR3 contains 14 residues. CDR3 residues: CSASDPSGLLAQYF. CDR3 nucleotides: TGCAGTGCCAGTGATCCCAGCGGGCTTCTGGCCCAGTACTTC.

This chain's CDR3 is CASSRDAGTSGRLSYNEQFF. The CDR3 bases are TGCGCCAGCAGCCGCGACGCAGGGACTAGCGGGCGACTATCCTACAATGAGCAGTTCTTC. The J gene is TRBJ2-1, the V gene TRBV4-3; 12 bases match TRBD2. The CDR3 is made up of 20 amino acids. Germline CDR1 reads LGHNA; CDR2 reads YSLEER. Trimming removed 4 bases from V and 1 base from J; junction bases left unmatched: 14.

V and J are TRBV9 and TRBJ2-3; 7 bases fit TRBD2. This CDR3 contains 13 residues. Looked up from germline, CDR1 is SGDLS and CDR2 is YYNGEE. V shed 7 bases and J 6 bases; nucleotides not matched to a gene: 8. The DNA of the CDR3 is TGTGCCAGCGGTGTACTAGCGTCGGATACGCAGTATTTT. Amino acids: CASGVLASDTQYF.

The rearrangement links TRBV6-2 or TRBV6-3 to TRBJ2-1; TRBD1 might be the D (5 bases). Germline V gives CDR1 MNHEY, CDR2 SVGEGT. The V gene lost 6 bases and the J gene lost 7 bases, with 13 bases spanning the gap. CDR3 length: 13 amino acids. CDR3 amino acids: CASRGPGINEQFF. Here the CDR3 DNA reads TGTGCCAGCAGGGGCCCAGGGATTAATGAGCAGTTCTTC.

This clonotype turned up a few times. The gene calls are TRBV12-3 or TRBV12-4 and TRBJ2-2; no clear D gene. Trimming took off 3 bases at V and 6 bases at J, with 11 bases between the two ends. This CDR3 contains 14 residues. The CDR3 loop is CASSFPPVSGELFF. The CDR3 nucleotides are TGTGCCAGCAGTTTTCCTCCAGTCTCCGGGGAGCTGTTTTTT.

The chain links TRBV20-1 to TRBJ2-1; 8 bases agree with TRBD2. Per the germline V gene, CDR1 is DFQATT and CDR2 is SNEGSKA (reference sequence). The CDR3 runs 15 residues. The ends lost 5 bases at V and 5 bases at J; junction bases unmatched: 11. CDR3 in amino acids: CSAPTSGLVNNEQFF. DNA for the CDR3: TGCAGTGCTCCCACCTCGGGACTAGTTAACAATGAGCAGTTCTTC.

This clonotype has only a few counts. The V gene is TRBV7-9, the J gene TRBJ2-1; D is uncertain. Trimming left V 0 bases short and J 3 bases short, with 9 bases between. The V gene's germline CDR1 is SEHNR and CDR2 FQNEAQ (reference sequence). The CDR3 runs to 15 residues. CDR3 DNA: TGTGCCAGCAGCTTAGCGCGTTCCAACTACAATGAGCAGTTCTTC. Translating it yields CASSLARSNYNEQFF.

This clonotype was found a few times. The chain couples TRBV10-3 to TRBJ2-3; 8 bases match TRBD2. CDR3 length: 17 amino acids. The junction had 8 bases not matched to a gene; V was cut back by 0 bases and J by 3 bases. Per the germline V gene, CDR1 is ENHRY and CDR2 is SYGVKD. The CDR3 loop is CAISESASGRRTDTQYF. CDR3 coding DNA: TGTGCCATCAGTGAGTCTGCTAGCGGGCGGAGGACAGATACGCAGTATTTT.

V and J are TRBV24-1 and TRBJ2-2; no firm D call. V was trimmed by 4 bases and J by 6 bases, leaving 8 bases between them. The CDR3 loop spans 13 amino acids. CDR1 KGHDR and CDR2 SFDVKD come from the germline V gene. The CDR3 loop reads CATSDAIAGELFF. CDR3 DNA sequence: TGTGCCACCAGTGACGCGATAGCCGGGGAGCTGTTTTTT.

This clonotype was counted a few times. Here the CDR3 DNA reads TGTGCCAGCTCACCAATCGGGACTAGCGGATACAATGAGCAGTTCTTC. Translated: CASSPIGTSGYNEQFF. This sequence joins TRBV18 and TRBJ2-1, with 11 bases fitting TRBD2. The CDR3 covers 16 residues. V shed 2 bases and J 4 bases; nucleotides not matched to a gene: 4. Looked up from germline, CDR1 is KGHSH and CDR2 is LQKENI.

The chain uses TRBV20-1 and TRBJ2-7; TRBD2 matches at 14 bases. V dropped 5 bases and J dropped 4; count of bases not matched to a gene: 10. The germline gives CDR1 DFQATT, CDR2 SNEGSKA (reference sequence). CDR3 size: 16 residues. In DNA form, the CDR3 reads TGCAGTGCTCGACAGGCGACTAGCGGGAGGGTATACGAGCAGTACTTC. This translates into CSARQATSGRVYEQYF.

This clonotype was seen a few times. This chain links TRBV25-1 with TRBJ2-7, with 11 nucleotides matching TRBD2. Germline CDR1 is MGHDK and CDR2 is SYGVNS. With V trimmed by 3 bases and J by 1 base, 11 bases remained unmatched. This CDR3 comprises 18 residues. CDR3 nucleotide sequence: TGTGCCAGCAGTGATCGGCTAGCGGGAGGTAGTGGATCCTACGAGCAGTACTTC. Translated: CASSDRLAGGSGSYEQYF.

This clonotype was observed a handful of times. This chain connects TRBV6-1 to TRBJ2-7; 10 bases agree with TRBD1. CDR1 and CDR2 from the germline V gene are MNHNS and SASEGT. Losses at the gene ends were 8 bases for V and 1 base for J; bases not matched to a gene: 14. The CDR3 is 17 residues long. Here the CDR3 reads CASGKGQGVFASYEQYF. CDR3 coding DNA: TGTGCCAGCGGTAAAGGACAGGGGGTTTTTGCATCCTACGAGCAGTACTTC.

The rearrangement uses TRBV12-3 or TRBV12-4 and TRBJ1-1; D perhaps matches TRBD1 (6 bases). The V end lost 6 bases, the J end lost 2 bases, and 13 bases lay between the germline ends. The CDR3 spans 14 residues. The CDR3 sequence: CASRRGQRNTEAFF. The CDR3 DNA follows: TGTGCCAGCAGACGAGGACAGCGCAACACTGAAGCTTTCTTT.

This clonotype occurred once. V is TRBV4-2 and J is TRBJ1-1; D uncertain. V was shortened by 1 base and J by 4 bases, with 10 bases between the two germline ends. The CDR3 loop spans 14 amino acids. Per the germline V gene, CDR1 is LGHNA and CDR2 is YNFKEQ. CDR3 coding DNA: TGTGCCAGCAGCCAAGCTCCCGATCCCACTGAAGCTTTCTTT. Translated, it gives CASSQAPDPTEAFF.

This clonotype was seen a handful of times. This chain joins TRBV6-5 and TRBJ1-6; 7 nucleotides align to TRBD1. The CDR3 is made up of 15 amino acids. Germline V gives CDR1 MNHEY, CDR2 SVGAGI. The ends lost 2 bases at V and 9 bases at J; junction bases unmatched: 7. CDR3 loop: CASSYTGQTFSPLHF. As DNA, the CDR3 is TGTGCCAGCAGTTACACGGGACAGACGTTTTCACCCCTCCACTTT.

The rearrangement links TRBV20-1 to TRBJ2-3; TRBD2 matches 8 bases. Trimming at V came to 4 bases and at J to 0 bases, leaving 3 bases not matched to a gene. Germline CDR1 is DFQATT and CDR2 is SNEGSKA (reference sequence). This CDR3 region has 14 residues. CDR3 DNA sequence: TGCAGTGCTACTAGCGGGCTAAGCACAGATACGCAGTATTTT. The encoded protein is CSATSGLSTDTQYF.

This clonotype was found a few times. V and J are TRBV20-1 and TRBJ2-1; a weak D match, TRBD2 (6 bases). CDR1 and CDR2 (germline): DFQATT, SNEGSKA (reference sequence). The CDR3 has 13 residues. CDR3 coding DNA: TGCAGCTCGTCCGGGAGCGCCTACAATGAGCAGTTCTTC. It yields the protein CSSSGSAYNEQFF.